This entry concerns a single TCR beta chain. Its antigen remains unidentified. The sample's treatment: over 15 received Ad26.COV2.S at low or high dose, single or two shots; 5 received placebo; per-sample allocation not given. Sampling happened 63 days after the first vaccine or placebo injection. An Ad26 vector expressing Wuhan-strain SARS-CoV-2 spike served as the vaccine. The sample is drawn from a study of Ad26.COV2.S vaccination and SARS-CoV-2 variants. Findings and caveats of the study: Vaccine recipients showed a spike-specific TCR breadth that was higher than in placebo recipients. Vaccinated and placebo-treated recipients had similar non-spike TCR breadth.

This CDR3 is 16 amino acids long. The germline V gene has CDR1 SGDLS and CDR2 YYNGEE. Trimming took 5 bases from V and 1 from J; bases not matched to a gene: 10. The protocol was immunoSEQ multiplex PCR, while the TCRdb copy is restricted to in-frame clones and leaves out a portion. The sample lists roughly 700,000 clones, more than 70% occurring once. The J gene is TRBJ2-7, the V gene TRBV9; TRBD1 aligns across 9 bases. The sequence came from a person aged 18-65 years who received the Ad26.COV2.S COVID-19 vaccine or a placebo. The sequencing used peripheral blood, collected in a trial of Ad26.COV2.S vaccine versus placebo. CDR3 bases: TGTGCCAGCAGTGCCCAAACGGGACAGGGTTCCTACGAGCAGTACTTC. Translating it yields CASSAQTGQGSYEQYF. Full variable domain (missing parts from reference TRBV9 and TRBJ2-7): DSGVTQTPKHLITATGQRVTLRCSPRSGDLSVYWYQQSLDQGLQFLIQYYNGEERAKGNILERFSAQQFPDLHSELNLSSLELGDSALYFCASSAQTGQGSYEQYFGPGTRLTVT.